This TCR beta chain was recorded in a study of CD8 T cells in ankylosing spondylitis. Regarding the study as a whole: It appeared that ankylosing spondylitis blood was characterized by a TCR beta motif of about eight highly homologous variants. Clones linked to disease were reported to show significant enrichment in matched ankylosing spondylitis synovial fluid. Clones linked to disease, bearing a CD8+ phenotype, were relatively rare in peripheral blood.

Each TCR beta library was made by quantitative 5'-RACE that incorporated molecular barcodes. In TCRdb, the 5' RACE reads were re-called with MiXCR into one record per CDR3 protein. The sample carries roughly 140,000 distinct CDR3 sequences, around two fifths recorded once. As for this clonotype: Its antigen remains unidentified.

Germline assignment: CDR1 SGHAT and CDR2 FQNNGV. Trimming left V 1 base short and J 7 bases short, with 20 bases between. The CDR3 loop spans 17 amino acids. The V gene is TRBV11-2, the J gene TRBJ2-1, with D tentatively TRBD1 (5 bases). Input material: synovial fluid, either unsorted or a sorted T cell fraction (not recorded which). The receptor comes from a male donor with ankylosing spondylitis. The CDR3 protein is CASSLGAGWVFENEQFF. Written as DNA, the CDR3 is TGTGCCAGCAGCTTAGGGGCAGGGTGGGTGTTCGAAAATGAGCAGTTCTTC.